The 7 T cell receptor beta chains below were found in one sample sequenced in a study of response to subunit inactivated influenza vaccine. TCRdb independently ran MiXCR on the RT-PCR reads; one entry per CDR3 protein. The sample comprises fewer than 600,000 distinct CDR3 sequences, 6% to 9% of which are singletons, and 10% to 15% rests with the top ten. The starting material was PBMCs from blood, obtained about 23 months after vaccination. These receptors were taken from a man aged 50 to 75 who received an inactivated influenza vaccine.

Of note for this clonotype: One junction end does not reproduce the germline sequence, and a read error may be involved. The chain joins TRBV11-2 to TRBJ1-1; the match to TRBD1 covers 10 bases. The CDR3 consists of 19 residues. Germline loops: CDR1 SGHAT, CDR2 FQNNGV. The CDR3 sequence: CASSPWFRDRGFWNPEAFF. The CDR3 nucleotides are TGTGCCAGCAGCCCTTGGTTCCGGGACAGGGGTTTCTGGAACCCTGAAGCTTTCTTT.

The rearrangement links TRBV20-1 to TRBJ2-5; perhaps TRBD1 as D (6 bases). V dropped 6 bases and J dropped 5 bases, with 10 bases sitting between them. Germline V gene lookup returns CDR1 DFQATT and CDR2 SNEGSKA (reference sequence). This CDR3 spans 11 amino acids. The CDR3 is CSAGTGETQYF. The DNA of the CDR3 is TGCAGTGCCGGAACAGGGGAGACCCAGTACTTC.

Regarding this clonotype: A read error may be the cause here, since a much bigger clone is one base away. V and J are TRBV20-1 and TRBJ2-7, with a possible D match to TRBD2 (5 bases). CDR3 length equals 17 residues. Germline loops: CDR1 DFQATT, CDR2 SNEGSKA (reference sequence). CDR3 sequence (DNA): TGCTGTGCTAGAGCCCCTCGCGAAACTAGGTACTCCTACGAGCAGTACTTC. Its translation is CCARAPRETRYSYEQYF.

This clonotype appeared many times. The chain links TRBV7-2 to TRBJ1-1, with D maybe TRBD1 (5 bases). The germline CDR1 and CDR2 sequences are SGHTA and FQGNSA. The V end lost 3 bases, the J end lost 3 bases, and 11 bases lay between the germline ends. This CDR3 has 14 amino acids. The CDR3 here is CASSFLQGDTEAFF. For the CDR3, the DNA is TGTGCCAGCAGCTTTCTGCAGGGAGACACTGAAGCTTTCTTT.

The table lists this clonotype with a few counts. The chain couples TRBV5-6 to TRBJ2-1, with unresolved D. Per the germline V gene, CDR1 is SGHDT and CDR2 is YYEEEE. Trimming shortened V by 0 bases and J by 7 bases, and 17 bases separated the two germline ends. The length of the CDR3 is 16 residues. The CDR3 DNA reads TGTGCCAGCAGCTTGGCCTCAGCGTTCTATCTGAATGAGCAGTTCTTC. Translated, it gives CASSLASAFYLNEQFF. Complete variable domain (other parts from reference TRBV5-6 and TRBJ2-1): DAGVTQSPTHLIKTRGQQVTLRCSPKSGHDTVSWYQQALGQGPQFIFQYYEEEERQRGNFPDRFSGHQFPNYSSELNVNALLLGDSALYLCASSLASAFYLNEQFFGPGTRLTVL.

This clonotype was recorded a few times. V usage is TRBV11-2 and J usage is TRBJ1-2, with D possibly being TRBD1 (6 bases). The CDR3 runs to 15 residues. Trimming pared 0 bases from V and 4 bases from J, leaving 12 bases between. The germline gives CDR1 SGHAT, CDR2 FQNNGV. The DNA of the CDR3 is TGTGCCAGCAGCTTAGAGCGGCAGGGGTTCTATGGCTACACCTTC. This gives the protein CASSLERQGFYGYTF.

This clonotype appeared a few times. The chain has TRBV29-1 and TRBJ2-1; weak D call: TRBD2 (6 bases). V was shortened by 7 bases and J by 0 bases, with 10 bases between the two germline ends. CDR1 is SQVTM and CDR2 is ANQGSEA in the germline V gene. The CDR3 extends over 13 amino acids. This CDR3 reads CSAGLISYNEQFF. CDR3 bases: TGCAGCGCCGGACTAATCTCCTACAATGAGCAGTTCTTC.